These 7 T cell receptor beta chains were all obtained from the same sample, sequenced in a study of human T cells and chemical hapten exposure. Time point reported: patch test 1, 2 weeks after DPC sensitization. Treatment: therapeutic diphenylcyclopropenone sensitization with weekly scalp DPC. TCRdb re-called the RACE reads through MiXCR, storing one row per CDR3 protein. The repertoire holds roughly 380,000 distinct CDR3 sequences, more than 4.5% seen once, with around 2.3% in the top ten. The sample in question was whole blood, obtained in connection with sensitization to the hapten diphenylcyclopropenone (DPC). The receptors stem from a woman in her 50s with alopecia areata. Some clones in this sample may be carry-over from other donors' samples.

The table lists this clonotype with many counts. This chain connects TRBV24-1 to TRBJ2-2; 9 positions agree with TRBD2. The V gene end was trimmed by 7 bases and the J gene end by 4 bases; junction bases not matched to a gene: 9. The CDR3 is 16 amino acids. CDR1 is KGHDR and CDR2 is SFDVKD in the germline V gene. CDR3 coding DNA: TGTGCCACCAGCCGGATTAGCGGGAGCGGCACCGGGGAGCTGTTTTTT. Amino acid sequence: CATSRISGSGTGELFF.

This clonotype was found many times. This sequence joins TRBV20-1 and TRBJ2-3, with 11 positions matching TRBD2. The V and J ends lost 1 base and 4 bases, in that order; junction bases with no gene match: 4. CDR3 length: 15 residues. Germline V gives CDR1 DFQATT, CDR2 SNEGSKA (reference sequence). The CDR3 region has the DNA TGCAGTGCTAGAGTTTCACTAGCGGGGGCAGATACGCAGTATTTT. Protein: CSARVSLAGADTQYF.

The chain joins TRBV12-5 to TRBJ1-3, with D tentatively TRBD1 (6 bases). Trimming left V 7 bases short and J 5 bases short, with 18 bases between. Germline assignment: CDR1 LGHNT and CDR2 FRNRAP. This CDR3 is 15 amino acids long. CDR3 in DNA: TGTGCTAGTGTCCTAGCCGGGACACAACGAAACACCATATATTTT. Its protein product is CASVLAGTQRNTIYF.

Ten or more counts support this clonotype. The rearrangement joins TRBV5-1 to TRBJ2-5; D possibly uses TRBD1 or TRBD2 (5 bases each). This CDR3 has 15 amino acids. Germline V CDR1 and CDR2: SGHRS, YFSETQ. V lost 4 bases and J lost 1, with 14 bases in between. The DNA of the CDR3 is TGCGCCAGCAGCCAGAGGGACGGACCCCAAGAGACCCAGTACTTC. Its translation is CASSQRDGPQETQYF. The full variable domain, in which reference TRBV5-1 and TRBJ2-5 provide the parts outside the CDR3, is KAGVTQTPRYLIKTRGQQVTLSCSPISGHRSVSWYQQTPGQGLQFLFEYFSETQRNKGNFPGRFSGRQFSNSRSEMNVSTLELGDSALYLCASSQRDGPQETQYFGPGTRLLVL.

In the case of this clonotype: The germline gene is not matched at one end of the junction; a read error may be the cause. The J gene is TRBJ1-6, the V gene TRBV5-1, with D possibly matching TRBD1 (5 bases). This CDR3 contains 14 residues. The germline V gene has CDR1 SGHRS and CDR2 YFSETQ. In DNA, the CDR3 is TGCGCCAGCAGTCTGGACATAGGGACTTCACCCTTCCACTTT. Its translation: CASSLDIGTSPFHF.

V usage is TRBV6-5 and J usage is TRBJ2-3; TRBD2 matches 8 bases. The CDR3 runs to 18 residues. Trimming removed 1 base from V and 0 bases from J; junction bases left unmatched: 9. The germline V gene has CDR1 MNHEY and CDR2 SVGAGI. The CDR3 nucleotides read TGTGCCAGCAGTTACTTGGGGGGAAGCGGGGGCAGCACAGATACGCAGTATTTT. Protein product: CASSYLGGSGGSTDTQYF.

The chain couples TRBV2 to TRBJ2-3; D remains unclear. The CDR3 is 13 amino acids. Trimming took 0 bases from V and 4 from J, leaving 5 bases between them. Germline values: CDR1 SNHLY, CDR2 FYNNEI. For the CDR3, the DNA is TGTGCCAGCAGTGAAGCGACGGCAGATACGCAGTATTTT. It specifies CASSEATADTQYF.